This T cell receptor beta chain originates from a study of T cells after yellow fever vaccination. The wider study: Low-cell-number fractions were prepared with SMART-Seq v4 Ultra Low Input.

Making TCR cDNA involved 5'RACE template switching, which added UMIs and a universal primer site. MiXCR, applied by TCRdb to the 5' RACE reads, yields one record per CDR3 protein. Of roughly 27,000 distinct CDR3 sequences in the sample, about 5% were seen once. Findings and limits, study-wide: There was a small share of clonotypes that showed up in both the CD4 and CD8 compartments. The booster saw the reappearance of most primary-vaccination clones (roughly 96% CD4, less than 90% CD8).

This CDR3 comprises 15 residues. The V segment lost 0 bases and the J segment 5 bases; nucleotides outside the gene matches: 2. The germline CDR1 and CDR2 sequences are DFQATT and SNEGSKA (reference sequence). This clonotype has a count of ten or more. Antigen: not known. This sequence was found in a man aged 25 to 40 who received the YFV17D yellow fever vaccine. The specimen comprised CD8+ T cells sorted from PBMCs, sampled 10 days after the yellow fever booster vaccination. The chain couples TRBV20-1 to TRBJ2-1; 12 bases line up with TRBD2. The CDR3 loop is CSARDWTSGDNEQFF. Here the CDR3 DNA reads TGCAGTGCTAGAGATTGGACTAGCGGGGACAATGAGCAGTTCTTC.